Described below is a single T cell receptor (beta chain) sequence and its context. Its specificity is not known. Data came from immunoSEQ multiplex PCR; TCRdb stores just in-frame clones and leaves some out. The sample carries roughly 88,000 clones, 83% recorded once. Those with chemo-refractory metastatic non-small-cell lung cancer were treated with focal radiation combined with CTLA-4 blockade using ipilimumab. This sample stems from a study of radiotherapy plus CTLA-4 blockade in lung cancer. Looking at the study overall: Objective responses occurred in about a sixth of patients; approximately 33% had disease control. Study findings and constraints: Expansion of tumor-derived TCR clones was observed in blood after radiotherapy plus ipilimumab. Alongside interferon-beta, early blood T cell clone dynamics were reportedly the best predictor of response.

The sequence derives from a human donor with non-small cell lung cancer who had stable disease on radiotherapy plus ipilimumab. Sequencing used peripheral blood, obtained from a patient treated with radiotherapy plus ipilimumab.

Here the CDR3 DNA reads TGTGCCAGCAGTTACCTCGGACAGGGGGGCTCACCCCTCCACTTT. Protein product: CASSYLGQGGSPLHF. The V gene is TRBV6-5, the J gene TRBJ1-6; 10 nucleotides match TRBD1. There are 15 residues in the CDR3. V shed 2 bases and J 10 bases; nucleotides not matched to a gene: 5. Germline-derived CDR1 and CDR2 are MNHEY and SVGAGI.